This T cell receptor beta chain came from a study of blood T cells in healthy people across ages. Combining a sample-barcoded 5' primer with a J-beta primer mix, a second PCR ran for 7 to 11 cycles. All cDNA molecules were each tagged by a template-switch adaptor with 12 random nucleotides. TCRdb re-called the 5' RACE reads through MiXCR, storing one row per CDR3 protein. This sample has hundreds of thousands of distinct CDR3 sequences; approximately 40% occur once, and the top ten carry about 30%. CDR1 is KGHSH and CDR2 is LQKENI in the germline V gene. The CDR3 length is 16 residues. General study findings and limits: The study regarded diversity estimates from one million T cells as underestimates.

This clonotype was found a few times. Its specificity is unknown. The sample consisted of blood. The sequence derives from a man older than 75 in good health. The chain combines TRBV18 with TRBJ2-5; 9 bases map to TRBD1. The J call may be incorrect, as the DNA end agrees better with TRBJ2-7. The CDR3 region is CASSPRGQGSSYEQYF. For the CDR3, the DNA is TGTGCCAGCTCACCAAGGGGACAGGGAAGTTCCTACGAGCAGTACTTC.